Included here is one TCR beta chain sequence, with context. The antigen is unknown. This record comes from a study of T cell responses to AZD1222 COVID-19 vaccine. Study-level points and caveats: Donor demographics were predominantly white British with a female majority; clonal diversity may be underestimated. Spike-specific TCRs gained breadth and depth after people received two AZD1222 doses.

Sequencing used immunoSEQ multiplex PCR; TCRdb keeps in-frame clones, though not all of them. Here the sample spans about 97,000 clones, roughly 88% being singletons. Germline CDR1 reads SGHRS; CDR2 reads YFSETQ. The CDR3 length is 15 residues. V dropped 2 bases and J dropped 7 bases, with 13 bases sitting between them. This receptor was identified in an adult in good health. This chain links TRBV5-1 with TRBJ1-6; TRBD1 might be the D (5 bases). The starting material was peripheral blood, obtained on day 0 of AZD1222 vaccination. This CDR3 reads CASSLSSRTNSPLHF. As DNA, the CDR3 is TGCGCCAGCAGCTTATCTTCGCGGACAAATTCACCCCTCCACTTT.